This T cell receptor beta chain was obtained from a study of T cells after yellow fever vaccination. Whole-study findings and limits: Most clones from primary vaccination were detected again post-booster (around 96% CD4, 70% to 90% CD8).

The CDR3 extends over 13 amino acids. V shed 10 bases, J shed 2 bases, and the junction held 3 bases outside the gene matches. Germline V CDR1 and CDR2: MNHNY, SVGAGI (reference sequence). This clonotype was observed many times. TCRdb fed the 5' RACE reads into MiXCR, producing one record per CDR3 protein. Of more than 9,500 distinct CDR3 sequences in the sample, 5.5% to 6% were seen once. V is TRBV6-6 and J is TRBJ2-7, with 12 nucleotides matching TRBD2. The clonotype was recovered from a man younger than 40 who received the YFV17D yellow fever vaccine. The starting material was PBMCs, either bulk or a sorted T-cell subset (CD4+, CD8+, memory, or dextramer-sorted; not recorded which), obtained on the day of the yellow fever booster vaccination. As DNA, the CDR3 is TGTGCCATAAGGACTAGCGGGACCTACGAGCAGTACTTC. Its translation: CAIRTSGTYEQYF.